The T cell receptor beta chain described here comes from a study of CD8+ T cells in alopecia areata. Individuals with alopecia areata gave both lesional scalp punch biopsies and peripheral blood for collection. CDR3 length equals 12 residues. Germline-derived CDR1 and CDR2 are SEHNR and FQNEAQ (reference sequence). Trimming took 1 base from V and 8 from J, leaving 9 bases between them. A word on this clone: Its specificity is not known.

TCR sequencing used cDNA made by reverse transcription of extracted RNA. The repertoire was sequenced with immunoSEQ multiplex PCR; TCRdb's copy has only in-frame clones and lacks some. The sample has 100,000 to 150,000 clones; 35% to 40% are singletons. Study-level points and caveats: Clonality was higher in lesional than normal scalp, especially in alopecia totalis/universalis.

Input material: CD4+ T cells sorted from blood. The chain carries TRBV7-9 and TRBJ2-7; D is uncertain. The sequence was collected from a human donor with alopecia areata. The chain's CDR3 is CASSLGSLQQYF. The CDR3 region has the DNA TGTGCCAGCAGCTTAGGCAGTCTTCAGCAGTACTTC.